This TCR beta chain came from a study of prognosis after radiotherapy for stage I lung cancer. Study-level background: With stereotactic body radiotherapy, no patient received any concurrent therapy. Study-wide results and limits: Any tumor specificity that the expanded TCR clones may have had was not determined.

This clonotype was counted many times. The antigen is undetermined. From genomic DNA, two-round multiplex PCR was used to amplify TCR beta CDR3. The first PCR round targeted every TRBV and TRBJ gene with specific primers. TCRdb re-called the multiplex PCR reads through MiXCR, storing one row per CDR3 protein. Altogether some 15,000 distinct CDR3 sequences are present, 25% to 35% being singletons, with the ten largest covering approximately 11%. The CDR3 loop spans 14 amino acids. Germline values: CDR1 SNHLY, CDR2 FYNNEI. J was trimmed by 8 bases and V by 2 bases; bases with no gene match: 6. The receptor was derived from a donor aged 50 or older with non-small cell lung cancer. The sample consisted of PBMCs, taken before or after stereotactic body radiation therapy (not recorded which). The chain employs TRBV2 and TRBJ1-2; the match to TRBD1 covers 9 bases. CDR3: CASSEHGQGLGYTF. CDR3 in DNA: TGTGCCAGCAGTGAACACGGACAGGGGCTAGGCTACACCTTC.